This passage covers 31 T cell receptor beta chains from one sample sequenced in a study of shared clonotypes between healthy human individuals (dated by TCRdb to the early 2020s). Library preparation used the immunoSEQ multiplex PCR assay. Held by TCRdb, this immuneACCESS table contains in-frame sequences only and omits some clones. Under half of the omission traces to an unresolved V gene where checked; the cause of the rest is unknown. Across this sample there are 1,500,000 or so clones, with approximately 98.5% seen only once. Roughly 0.36% of the sample is taken by the ten largest. Specimen: naive CD4+ T cells sorted from blood. The label giving this sample's cell subset or site can be read as: CD45RA+ positively selected. The receptors were gathered from a young man in good health.

This sequence joins TRBV11-2 and TRBJ2-7; unclear D gene. V lost 1 base to trimming and J lost 2 bases, with 12 bases between them. This CDR3 spans 15 amino acids. Germline V gives CDR1 SGHAT, CDR2 FQNNGV. The CDR3, as DNA: TGTGCCAGCAGCTTAGTAGCCAAGGTCACCTACGAGCAGTACTTC. It yields the protein CASSLVAKVTYEQYF.

This clone was observed once. This rearrangement joins TRBV27 to TRBJ2-7; perhaps TRBD1 as D (5 bases). V lost 6 bases, J lost 6 bases, and 15 bases lay in between. The CDR3 spans 13 residues. CDR1 and CDR2 (germline): MNHEY, SMNVEV (reference sequence). The CDR3: CASRHETDAEQYF. The DNA for the CDR3 is TGTGCCAGCAGACATGAGACAGATGCCGAGCAGTACTTC.

The gene calls are TRBV29-1 and TRBJ2-2, with 10 nucleotides matching TRBD1. The CDR3 sequence is 15 residues long. With V trimmed by 3 bases and J by 4 bases, 5 bases remained unmatched. Looked up from germline, CDR1 is SQVTM and CDR2 is ANQGSEA. In DNA form, the CDR3 reads TGCAGCGTTGAGAAGACAGGGGGCGGCACCGGGGAGCTGTTTTTT. It yields the protein CSVEKTGGGTGELFF.

The chain recombines TRBV27 with TRBJ2-1; 11 nucleotides align to TRBD2. The CDR3 sequence is 15 residues long. Germline assignment: CDR1 MNHEY and CDR2 SMNVEV (reference sequence). V lost 2 bases to trimming and J lost 6 bases; unmatched junction nucleotides: 3. Here the CDR3 DNA reads TGTGCCAGCAGTTTACGGCTAGCGGGAGGCAATGAGCAGTTCTTC. Residues: CASSLRLAGGNEQFF.

The rearrangement links TRBV5-1 to TRBJ2-6, with D possibly being TRBD1 (5 bases). The CDR3 is 14 residues long. V was clipped by 6 bases and J by 1 base, with 8 bases between them. Germline V gene data show CDR1 as SGHRS and CDR2 as YFSETQ. The CDR3 bases are TGCGCCAGCAACGACAGATCTGGGGCCAACGTCCTGACTTTC. Encoded protein: CASNDRSGANVLTF. The complete variable domain, with remaining parts taken from reference TRBV5-1 and TRBJ2-6, reads KAGVTQTPRYLIKTRGQQVTLSCSPISGHRSVSWYQQTPGQGLQFLFEYFSETQRNKGNFPGRFSGRQFSNSRSEMNVSTLELGDSALYLCASNDRSGANVLTFGAGSRLTVL.

This clone was seen just once. The V gene is TRBV18, the J gene TRBJ1-1; the D gene is possibly TRBD1 (6 bases). Germline CDR1 reads KGHSH; CDR2 reads LQKENI. The CDR3 has 20 amino acids. V was trimmed by 3 bases and J by 0 bases, leaving 26 bases between them. CDR3 in DNA: TGTGCCAGCTCACCTGATCGTATCGGAGGGCTTGGGGACATGAACACTGAAGCTTTCTTT. Amino acid sequence: CASSPDRIGGLGDMNTEAFF.

This chain joins TRBV9 and TRBJ2-7; D is possibly TRBD1 (6 bases). Between the trimmed V and J ends, which lost 0 bases and 0 bases, there was a span of 10 bases. This CDR3 spans 15 amino acids. Germline-derived CDR1 and CDR2 are SGDLS and YYNGEE. CDR3 DNA sequence: TGTGCCAGCAGCGTAGAGGGGGAAAGCTCCTACGAGCAGTACTTC. Translated: CASSVEGESSYEQYF. Together with reference TRBV9 and TRBJ2-7, the CDR3 gives the full variable domain: DSGVTQTPKHLITATGQRVTLRCSPRSGDLSVYWYQQSLDQGLQFLIQYYNGEERAKGNILERFSAQQFPDLHSELNLSSLELGDSALYFCASSVEGESSYEQYFGPGTRLTVT.

The V call is TRBV6-1, the J call TRBJ1-5; the D is unclear. CDR1 is MNHNS, CDR2 SASEGT, per germline. The CDR3 covers 13 residues. The V gene lost 3 bases and the J gene lost 3 bases, with 6 bases spanning the gap. This chain's CDR3 is CASSDLYNQPQHF. Written as DNA, the CDR3 is TGTGCCAGCAGTGACTTGTACAATCAGCCCCAGCATTTT.

This clone was picked up one time. The chain combines TRBV29-1 with TRBJ2-3; D is perhaps TRBD2 (6 bases). Germline CDR1 SQVTM, CDR2 ANQGSEA. The CDR3 has 15 amino acids. Trimming stripped 4 bases from V and 7 bases from J, with 21 bases between. Here the CDR3 reads CSVGFRLEISNTQYF. CDR3 in DNA: TGCAGCGTTGGTTTTAGACTAGAGATTTCTAATACGCAGTATTTT.

This clone appeared a single time. The genes are TRBV11-3 and TRBJ2-1; 7 nucleotides align to TRBD2. CDR3 length: 17 amino acids. CDR1 is SGHNT and CDR2 is YENEEA in the germline V gene. The V segment lost 3 bases and the J segment 0 bases; nucleotides outside the gene matches: 8. CDR3 sequence (DNA): TGTGCCAGCAGCTTGCGGTGGGGCGGGAGCTCCTACAATGAGCAGTTCTTC. Translated, it gives CASSLRWGGSSYNEQFF.

The chain is built from TRBV25-1 and TRBJ2-5, with D unresolved. V lost 4 bases, J lost 4 bases, and 13 bases lay in between. The CDR3 consists of 14 residues. In germline, CDR1 is MGHDK, CDR2 SYGVNS. CDR3 bases: TGTGCCAGCAGTGGACCGTTCCCCCTAGAGACCCAGTACTTC. Amino acid sequence: CASSGPFPLETQYF.

The chain joins TRBV14 to TRBJ2-6; tentatively, D is TRBD1 (6 bases). This CDR3 has 17 amino acids. Between the trimmed V and J ends, which lost 1 base and 4 bases, there was a span of 14 bases. Germline CDR1 is SGHDN and CDR2 is FVKESK. The CDR3 bases are TGTGCCAGCAGCCAAGCCTCCCCAGGGGTAGGGGCCAACGTCCTGACTTTC. It encodes CASSQASPGVGANVLTF.

This clone was observed once. V is TRBV30 and J is TRBJ2-2; 8 bases align to TRBD2. Germline V gene lookup returns CDR1 GTSNPN and CDR2 SVGIG (reference sequence). The CDR3 has 16 residues. After removal of 0 bases from V and 5 bases from J, the junction contained 8 bases not matched to a gene. CDR3 sequence (DNA): TGTGCCTGGAGTGTAAAAGCGGGAGTGGGTACCGGGGAGCTGTTTTTT. This codes for CAWSVKAGVGTGELFF. Combining the CDR3 with reference TRBV30 and TRBJ2-2 gives the whole variable domain SQTIHQWPATLVQPVGSPLSLECTVEGTSNPNLYWYRQAAGRGLQLLFYSVGIGQISSEVPQNLSASRPQDRQFILSSKKLLLSDSGFYLCAWSVKAGVGTGELFFGEGSRLTVL.

The count of this clone is one. V is TRBV7-9 and J is TRBJ1-2; possible D gene TRBD1, 5 bases. The V gene's germline CDR1 is SEHNR and CDR2 FQNEAQ (reference sequence). Trimming stripped 7 bases from V and 6 bases from J, with 18 bases between. The CDR3 runs to 14 residues. The DNA of the CDR3 is TGTGCCAGCAACCCGGGAGGCCCGGGGCATGGCTACACCTTC. The encoded protein is CASNPGGPGHGYTF.

The chain combines TRBV7-6 with TRBJ2-7, with 10 positions matching TRBD1. The V and J ends lost 6 bases and 3 bases, in that order; junction bases with no gene match: 11. The CDR3 has 16 residues. The V gene's germline CDR1 is SGHVS and CDR2 FNYEAQ. The CDR3 DNA sequence: TGTGCCAGCAGTTTATCTCCCGGGACAGGGGTCTACGAGCAGTACTTC. This codes for CASSLSPGTGVYEQYF.

V and J are TRBV5-1 and TRBJ1-1, with 7 bases identical to TRBD1. This CDR3 has 14 residues. J lost 8 bases, V lost 0 bases, and 7 bases had no gene match. Germline V gene data show CDR1 as SGHRS and CDR2 as YFSETQ. This CDR3 is CASSLGHLRGEAFF. CDR3 bases: TGCGCCAGCAGCTTGGGTCACCTCAGGGGGGAAGCTTTCTTT.

The chain links TRBV19 to TRBJ1-1; D ambiguous. The V end lost 4 bases, the J end lost 0 bases, and 12 bases lay between the germline ends. The CDR3 is made up of 15 amino acids. Germline V gives CDR1 LNHDA, CDR2 SQIVND (reference sequence). The CDR3 reads CASSTPDGVNTEAFF. The CDR3 DNA is TGTGCCAGTAGTACCCCGGACGGGGTGAACACTGAAGCTTTCTTT.

This sequence joins TRBV29-1 and TRBJ2-4, with D unclear. Germline-derived CDR1 and CDR2 are SQVTM and ANQGSEA. This CDR3 contains 14 residues. V lost 4 bases and J lost 0, with 10 bases in between. The CDR3 region is CSVVDWAAKNIQYF. CDR3 bases: TGCAGCGTTGTCGACTGGGCAGCCAAAAACATTCAGTACTTC.

The gene calls are TRBV18 and TRBJ1-4; no firm D call. Trimming took off 3 bases at V and 3 bases at J, with 11 bases between the two ends. This CDR3 has 15 residues. Germline CDR1 and CDR2: KGHSH and LQKENI. CDR3 coding DNA: TGTGCCAGCTCACCCGTGGCGGGCCCTAATGAAAAACTGTTTTTT. As protein: CASSPVAGPNEKLFF.

As to this clone: The sample carries other DNA sequences with the same CDR3. The chain joins TRBV20-1 to TRBJ2-2; no clear D gene. Germline CDR1 reads DFQATT; CDR2 reads SNEGSKA (reference sequence). This CDR3 contains 11 residues. The ends were cut back, 6 bases at V and 5 bases at J, with 7 bases in the middle. The CDR3 region is CSASVTGELFF. In DNA, the CDR3 is TGCAGTGCCAGTGTTACCGGGGAGCTGTTTTTT.

The gene calls are TRBV6-1 and TRBJ2-1; TRBD1 matches 7 bases. V was pared by 7 bases and J by 10 bases, with 4 bases of the junction left unmatched. Germline loops: CDR1 MNHNS, CDR2 SASEGT. The CDR3 loop spans 11 amino acids. The CDR3 protein is CASIRTGEQFF. The CDR3 nucleotides are TGTGCCAGCATCCGGACAGGAGAGCAGTTCTTC.

This chain uses TRBV18 with TRBJ2-3, with 8 bases fitting TRBD2. Per the germline V gene, CDR1 is KGHSH and CDR2 is LQKENI. J gave up 3 bases and V 6 bases, and 23 bases lay outside the gene matches. The CDR3 loop spans 20 amino acids. The chain's CDR3 is CASSPLALGLKAGDTDTQYF. The CDR3 DNA follows: TGTGCCAGCTCCCCCCTAGCACTGGGACTAAAAGCGGGAGATACAGATACGCAGTATTTT.

V gene TRBV18 combines with J gene TRBJ2-1, with D tentatively TRBD1 or TRBD2 (5 bases each). CDR1 and CDR2 from the germline V gene are KGHSH and LQKENI. The CDR3 loop spans 12 amino acids. The germline V and J ends were trimmed by 4 bases and 9 bases, with 10 bases remaining between them. The CDR3: CASSQDGGEQFF. The CDR3 DNA reads TGTGCCAGCTCACAAGATGGGGGTGAGCAGTTCTTC.

This clone was observed a handful of times. Within the sample, other DNA sequences also encode this same CDR3. The gene calls are TRBV28 and TRBJ1-2; no firm D call. Germline CDR1 and CDR2: MDHEN and SYDVKM. This CDR3 region has 11 residues. Trimming shortened V by 3 bases and J by 4 bases, and 3 bases separated the two germline ends. The CDR3 loop reads CASSLSYGYTF. The CDR3 DNA follows: TGTGCCAGCAGTTTGAGCTATGGCTACACCTTC.

The chain employs TRBV28 and TRBJ2-5; 10 nucleotides agree with TRBD2. Germline CDR1 and CDR2: MDHEN and SYDVKM. The CDR3 has 13 residues. V shed 7 bases, J shed 5 bases, and the junction held 4 bases outside the gene matches. The CDR3 spells CASTLAGDETQYF. CDR3 coding DNA: TGTGCCAGCACGCTAGCGGGAGATGAGACCCAGTACTTC.

This clone was picked up one time. This chain links TRBV7-6 with TRBJ2-5; D not resolved. Between the trimmed V and J ends, which lost 5 bases and 0 bases, there was a span of 16 bases. The CDR3 consists of 16 residues. CDR1 is SGHVS, CDR2 FNYEAQ, per germline. This chain's CDR3 is CASSPKFTEYQETQYF. CDR3 coding DNA: TGTGCCAGCAGCCCTAAATTCACAGAATACCAAGAGACCCAGTACTTC.

In DNA, the CDR3 is TGTGCCAGCAGTCGGCTCGGGGGGCTAAATCAGCCCCAGCATTTT. Translated, it gives CASSRLGGLNQPQHF. The genes are TRBV28 and TRBJ1-5; possibly TRBD1 for D (6 bases). CDR1 is MDHEN, CDR2 SYDVKM, per germline. Trimming took off 5 bases at V and 4 bases at J, with 15 bases between the two ends. The length of the CDR3 is 15 residues. Full variable domain (outside the CDR3, taken from reference TRBV28 and TRBJ1-5): DVKVTQSSRYLVKRTGEKVFLECVQDMDHENMFWYRQDPGLGLRLIYFSYDVKMKEKGDIPEGYSVSREKKERFSLILESASTNQTSMYLCASSRLGGLNQPQHFGDGTRLSIL.

J is TRBJ2-7 and V is TRBV15; D unresolved. CDR3 length equals 15 residues. Deletions cut 3 bases from V and 2 bases from J, with 14 bases between. CDR1 and CDR2 from the germline V gene are LNHNV and YYDKDF (reference sequence). The CDR3 spells CATSRARAGPYEQYF. For the CDR3, the DNA is TGTGCCACCAGCAGGGCCAGAGCAGGCCCCTACGAGCAGTACTTC.

On this clone itself: The identical CDR3 is also encoded by other nucleotide sequences in the sample. The J gene is TRBJ2-3, the V gene TRBV9; the D is unclear. V was trimmed by 1 base and J by 1 base, leaving 4 bases between them. This CDR3 contains 13 residues. Germline CDR1 reads SGDLS; CDR2 reads YYNGEE. The CDR3 sequence is CASSVQGTDTQYF. DNA for the CDR3: TGTGCCAGCAGCGTACAGGGCACAGATACGCAGTATTTT.

This rearrangement joins TRBV9 to TRBJ2-1; tentatively, D is TRBD2 (6 bases). With 0 bases removed from V and 10 bases from J, the gap between germline ends came to 17 bases. The germline gives CDR1 SGDLS, CDR2 YYNGEE. The CDR3 is made up of 15 amino acids. The CDR3: CASSVGRVGGAEQFF. In nucleotides, the CDR3 is TGTGCCAGCAGCGTAGGGAGGGTTGGGGGAGCGGAGCAGTTCTTC.

V usage is TRBV6-1 and J usage is TRBJ2-3; no definite D call. This CDR3 spans 14 amino acids. Germline V gene sequence: CDR1 MNHNS, CDR2 SASEGT. Trimming took 7 bases from V and 6 from J, leaving 17 bases between them. The CDR3 DNA sequence: TGTGCCAGCAAGTCTCGGTCCCGATGGGATACGCAGTATTTT. This sequence encodes CASKSRSRWDTQYF.